Listed here are 19 T cell receptor beta chains from one sample, sequenced in a study of blood T cells in healthy people across ages. PCR was performed a second time for roughly 6 to 12 cycles using a sample-barcoded 5' primer and a J-beta primer mix. TCRdb ran MiXCR on the 5' RACE reads and lists one entry per CDR3 protein. The sample yields 450,000 to 700,000 distinct CDR3 sequences, approximately 25% seen once. Sequencing was done on a sample of blood. The origin of the receptors is a woman between 65 and 79 years old in good health.

There are a few counts of this clonotype. V and J are TRBV25-1 and TRBJ1-1; D is undetermined. Trimming shortened V by 1 base and J by 5 bases, and 20 bases separated the two germline ends. Germline lookup yields CDR1 MGHDK and CDR2 SYGVNS. There are 17 residues in the CDR3. The DNA for the CDR3 is TGTGCCAGCAGTGAATCAAGAGAACCCCGATTCGGGACTGAAGCTTTCTTT. Protein product: CASSESREPRFGTEAFF.

This clonotype was seen once. The chain uses TRBV2 and TRBJ2-3; maybe TRBD1 (5 bases). Germline lookup yields CDR1 SNHLY and CDR2 FYNNEI. CDR3 length: 13 amino acids. Trimming removed 9 bases from V and 0 bases from J, with 10 bases in between. The CDR3 sequence: CASAGLSTDTQYF. CDR3 nucleotide sequence: TGTGCCAGTGCAGGGTTGAGCACAGATACGCAGTATTTT.

This clonotype came up a few times. The chain employs TRBV5-1 and TRBJ2-3; 7 bases agree with TRBD1. Germline assignment: CDR1 SGHRS and CDR2 YFSETQ. V lost 0 bases to trimming and J lost 4 bases; unmatched junction nucleotides: 11. CDR3 length equals 17 residues. The CDR3 DNA reads as TGCGCCAGCAGCTTGGCCCTGACAGGGTCAGGAGCAGATACGCAGTATTTT. Residues: CASSLALTGSGADTQYF.

The rearrangement links TRBV5-6 to TRBJ2-7; maybe TRBD2 (6 bases). From germline, CDR1 is SGHDT and CDR2 YYEEEE. The V and J ends lost 3 bases and 4 bases respectively, with 11 bases between them. The CDR3 contains 13 residues. DNA of the CDR3: TGTGCCAGCAGCTACGGAGGGAAGTACGAGCAGTACTTC. Protein sequence: CASSYGGKYEQYF.

This clonotype was counted a few times. This sequence joins TRBV2 and TRBJ2-5; 7 bases map to TRBD1. The CDR3 spans 14 residues. The V gene end was trimmed by 5 bases and the J gene end by 3 bases; junction bases not matched to a gene: 6. Germline loops: CDR1 SNHLY, CDR2 FYNNEI. The CDR3 protein is CASSPTGVEETQYF. Here the CDR3 DNA reads TGTGCCAGCAGTCCAACAGGGGTCGAAGAGACCCAGTACTTC.

A word on this clonotype: No conserved phenylalanine or tryptophan ends this CDR3, so it is likely a read error. The V call is TRBV9, the J call TRBJ2-5; perhaps D is TRBD1 or TRBD2 (6 bases each). The CDR3 sequence is 12 residues long. V dropped 4 bases and J dropped 9 bases, with 13 bases sitting between them. The germline V gene has CDR1 SGDLS and CDR2 YYNGEE. CDR3 DNA sequence: TGTGCCAGCAGCCAAACGGAGGGGGCCCAGTACCTC. This translates into CASSQTEGAQYL.

The chain carries TRBV5-1 and TRBJ2-2; 8 positions match TRBD1. V shed 4 bases, J shed 2 bases, and the junction held 4 bases outside the gene matches. This CDR3 has 15 amino acids. Germline CDR1 SGHRS, CDR2 YFSETQ. The CDR3 DNA reads as TGCGCCAGCAGCCACGGGACAGGAAACACCGGGGAGCTGTTTTTT. Amino acids: CASSHGTGNTGELFF.

This clonotype turned up a few times. The chain combines TRBV20-1 with TRBJ1-4, with 11 bases lining up with TRBD1. Germline V CDR1 and CDR2: DFQATT, SNEGSKA (reference sequence). J lost 8 bases, V lost 0 bases, and 5 bases had no gene match. This CDR3 comprises 15 residues. CDR3 in amino acids: CSARDQGQGEEKLFF. The DNA for the CDR3 is TGCAGTGCTAGAGATCAGGGACAGGGGGAAGAAAAACTGTTTTTT.

The chain carries TRBV20-1 and TRBJ1-1; no clear D. The V end lost 3 bases, the J end lost 1 base, and 9 bases lay between the germline ends. The CDR3 has 13 amino acids. In germline, CDR1 is DFQATT, CDR2 SNEGSKA (reference sequence). CDR3 loop: CSARDRQNTEAFF. DNA of the CDR3: TGCAGTGCTAGGGACCGACAGAACACTGAAGCTTTCTTT.

This rearrangement joins TRBV19 to TRBJ2-3; TRBD2 matches 10 bases. This CDR3 has 15 residues. Germline trimming cut 2 bases from V and 6 bases from J; bases unmatched to any gene: 5. Germline lookup yields CDR1 LNHDA and CDR2 SQIVND (reference sequence). Here the CDR3 DNA reads TGTGCCAGTAGTATACTAGCGGGAGATGGTGATACGCAGTATTTT. This translates into CASSILAGDGDTQYF.

The V gene is TRBV20-1, the J gene TRBJ2-5, with D possibly TRBD1 on 6 matching bases. CDR1 is DFQATT, CDR2 SNEGSKA, per germline (reference sequence). The CDR3 is 13 amino acids. Trimming took off 3 bases at V and 7 bases at J, with 15 bases between the two ends. CDR3 region: CSASKGQWVTQYF. The CDR3 bases are TGCAGTGCTAGCAAAGGACAGTGGGTGACCCAGTACTTC.

The V and J genes are TRBV6-6 and TRBJ2-7; 7 bases line up with TRBD2. Germline-derived CDR1 and CDR2 are MNHNY and SVGAGI (reference sequence). V was clipped by 6 bases and J by 3 bases; unmatched bases: 5. The CDR3 runs to 13 residues. Here the CDR3 reads CASSWTRNYEQYF. CDR3 nucleotide sequence: TGTGCCAGCAGCTGGACTAGAAACTACGAGCAGTACTTC.

The chain employs TRBV9 and TRBJ2-7, with D tentatively TRBD2 (7 bases). Trimming removed 3 bases at V and 0 bases at J, with 10 bases between. Germline CDR1 and CDR2: SGDLS and YYNGEE. The CDR3 is made up of 14 amino acids. The DNA of the CDR3 is TGTGCCAGCAGCGAGGGGGGGGGCTCCTACGAGCAGTACTTC. Translated: CASSEGGGSYEQYF.

This clonotype was picked up many times. The CDR3 reads CASSLDSRNQPQHF. The CDR3 region has the DNA TGCGCCAGCAGCTTGGACAGCCGAAATCAGCCCCAGCATTTT. The rearrangement links TRBV5-1 to TRBJ1-5; no clear D. The CDR3 extends over 14 amino acids. Trimming took off 0 bases at V and 4 bases at J, with 8 bases between the two ends. Per the germline V gene, CDR1 is SGHRS and CDR2 is YFSETQ. The full variable domain, its missing parts supplied by reference TRBV5-1 and TRBJ1-5, is KAGVTQTPRYLIKTRGQQVTLSCSPISGHRSVSWYQQTPGQGLQFLFEYFSETQRNKGNFPGRFSGRQFSNSRSEMNVSTLELGDSALYLCASSLDSRNQPQHFGDGTRLSIL.

In DNA, the CDR3 is TGCGCCAGCAGCCAAGCAGGGGTTGAGGGAAACACCATATATTTT. It is translated as CASSQAGVEGNTIYF. The chain carries TRBV4-1 and TRBJ1-3; tentative D call: TRBD1 (6 bases). CDR3 size: 15 residues. Trimming pared 1 base from V and 4 bases from J, leaving 11 bases between. Germline V gene data show CDR1 as MGHRA and CDR2 as YSYEKL.

In this sample, this clonotype turned up a few times. The rearrangement links TRBV7-8 to TRBJ1-1; TRBD1 aligns across 7 bases. The germline V gene has CDR1 SGHVS and CDR2 FQNEAQ. V dropped 5 bases and J dropped 4; count of bases not matched to a gene: 7. The CDR3 is 14 amino acids. The CDR3 DNA sequence: TGTGCCAGCAGCCCTGGACAGGCCAGCACTGAAGCTTTCTTT. It codes for CASSPGQASTEAFF. Together with reference TRBV7-8 and TRBJ1-1, the CDR3 gives the full variable domain: GAGVSQSPRYKVAKRGQDVALRCDPISGHVSLFWYQQALGQGPEFLTYFQNEAQLDKSGLPSDRFFAERPEGSVSTLKIQRTQQEDSAVYLCASSPGQASTEAFFGQGTRLTVV.

The chain uses TRBV2 and TRBJ2-5, with TRBD2 identical over 9 bases. V dropped 1 base and J dropped 5; count of bases not matched to a gene: 5. The CDR3 consists of 15 residues. From germline, CDR1 is SNHLY and CDR2 FYNNEI. The CDR3 spells CASSEGAGGLETQYF. DNA for the CDR3: TGTGCCAGCAGTGAAGGGGCGGGGGGGTTGGAGACCCAGTACTTC.

This rearrangement joins TRBV4-2 to TRBJ2-1, with D hard to call. Trimming left V 1 base short and J 3 bases short, with 13 bases between. The CDR3 is 16 amino acids. Germline lookup yields CDR1 LGHNA and CDR2 YNFKEQ. The CDR3 DNA sequence: TGTGCCAGCAGCCAAGTCGAGACGGAGTTCTACAATGAGCAGTTCTTC. Translation: CASSQVETEFYNEQFF.

This clonotype turned up a few times. The genes are TRBV5-1 and TRBJ1-2; 10 bases agree with TRBD1. The length of the CDR3 is 15 residues. The germline CDR1 and CDR2 sequences are SGHRS and YFSETQ. With V trimmed by 4 bases and J by 8 bases, 11 bases remained unmatched. The CDR3 region has the DNA TGCGCCAGCAGCCGCCTAGACAGGGGACAGGGGGGCTACACCTTC. Protein sequence: CASSRLDRGQGGYTF. The full variable domain, completed using reference TRBV5-1 and TRBJ1-2, is KAGVTQTPRYLIKTRGQQVTLSCSPISGHRSVSWYQQTPGQGLQFLFEYFSETQRNKGNFPGRFSGRQFSNSRSEMNVSTLELGDSALYLCASSRLDRGQGGYTFGSGTRLTVV.